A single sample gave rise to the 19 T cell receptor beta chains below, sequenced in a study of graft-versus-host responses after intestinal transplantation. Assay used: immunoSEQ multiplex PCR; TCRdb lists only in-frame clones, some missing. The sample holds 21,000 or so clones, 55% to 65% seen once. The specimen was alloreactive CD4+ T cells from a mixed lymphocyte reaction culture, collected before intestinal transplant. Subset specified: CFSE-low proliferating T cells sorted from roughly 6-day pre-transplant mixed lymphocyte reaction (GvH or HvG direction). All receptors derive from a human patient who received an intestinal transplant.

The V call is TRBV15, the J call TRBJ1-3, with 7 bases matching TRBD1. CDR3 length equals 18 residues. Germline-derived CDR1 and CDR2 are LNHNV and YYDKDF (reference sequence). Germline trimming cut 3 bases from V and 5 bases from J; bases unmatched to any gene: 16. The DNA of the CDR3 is TGTGCCACCAGCAGCCGGCGGGCGACAGGGCGAATGCGAAACACCATATATTTT. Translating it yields CATSSRRATGRMRNTIYF.

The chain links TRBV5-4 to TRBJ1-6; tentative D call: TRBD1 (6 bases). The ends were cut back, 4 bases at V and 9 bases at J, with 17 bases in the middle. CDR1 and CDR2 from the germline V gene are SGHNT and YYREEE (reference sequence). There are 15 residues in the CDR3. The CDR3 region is CASSDTGRGTSPLHF. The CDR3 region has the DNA TGTGCCAGCAGCGACACCGGCAGGGGAACTTCACCCCTCCACTTT.

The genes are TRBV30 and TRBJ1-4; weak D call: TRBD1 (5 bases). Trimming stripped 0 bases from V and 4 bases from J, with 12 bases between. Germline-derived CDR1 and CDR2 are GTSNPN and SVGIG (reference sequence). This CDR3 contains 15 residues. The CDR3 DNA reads TGTGCCTGGAGTGTCTGCGACAGCTGTAATGAAAAACTGTTTTTT. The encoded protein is CAWSVCDSCNEKLFF. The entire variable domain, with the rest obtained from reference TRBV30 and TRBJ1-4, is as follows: SQTIHQWPATLVQPVGSPLSLECTVEGTSNPNLYWYRQAAGRGLQLLFYSVGIGQISSEVPQNLSASRPQDRQFILSSKKLLLSDSGFYLCAWSVCDSCNEKLFFGSGTQLSVL.

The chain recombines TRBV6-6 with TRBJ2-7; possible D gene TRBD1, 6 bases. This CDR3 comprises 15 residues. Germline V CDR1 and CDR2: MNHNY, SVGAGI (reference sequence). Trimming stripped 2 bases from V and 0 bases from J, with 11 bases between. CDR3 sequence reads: CASSYGTLGSYEQYF. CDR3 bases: TGTGCCAGCAGTTACGGGACACTCGGCTCCTACGAGCAGTACTTC.

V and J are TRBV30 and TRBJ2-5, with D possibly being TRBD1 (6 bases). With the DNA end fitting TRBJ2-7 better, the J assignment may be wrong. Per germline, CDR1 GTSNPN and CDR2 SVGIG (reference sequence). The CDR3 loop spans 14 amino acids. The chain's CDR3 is CAWSVGGPGYEQYF. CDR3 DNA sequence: TGTGCCTGGAGTGTAGGGGGACCCGGCTACGAGCAGTACTTC.

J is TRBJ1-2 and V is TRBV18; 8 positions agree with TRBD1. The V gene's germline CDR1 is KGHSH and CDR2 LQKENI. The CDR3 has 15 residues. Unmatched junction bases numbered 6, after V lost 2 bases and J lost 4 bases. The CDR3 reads CASSPAGQVVYGYTF. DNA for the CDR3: TGTGCCAGCTCACCAGCGGGACAGGTGGTCTATGGCTACACCTTC.

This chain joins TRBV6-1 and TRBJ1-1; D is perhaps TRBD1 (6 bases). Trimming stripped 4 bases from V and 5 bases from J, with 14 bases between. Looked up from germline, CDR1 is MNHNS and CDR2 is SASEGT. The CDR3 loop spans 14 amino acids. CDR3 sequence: CASSVEQGRTEAFF. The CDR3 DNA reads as TGTGCCAGCAGTGTCGAACAGGGAAGAACTGAAGCTTTCTTT.

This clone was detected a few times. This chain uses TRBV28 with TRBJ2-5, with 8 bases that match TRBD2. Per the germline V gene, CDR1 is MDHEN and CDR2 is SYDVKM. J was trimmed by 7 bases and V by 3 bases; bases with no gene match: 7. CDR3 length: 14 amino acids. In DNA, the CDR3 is TGTGCCAGCAGTTTTAGCGGGGTCCGGGGGACCCAGTACTTC. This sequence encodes CASSFSGVRGTQYF.

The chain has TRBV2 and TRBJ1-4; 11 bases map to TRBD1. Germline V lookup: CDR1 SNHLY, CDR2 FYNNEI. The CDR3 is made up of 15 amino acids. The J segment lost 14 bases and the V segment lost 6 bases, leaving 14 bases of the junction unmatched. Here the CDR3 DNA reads TGTGCCAGCAGGCCCCGGGACAGGGGGTCCTCTTCCCTGTTTTTT. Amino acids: CASRPRDRGSSSLFF.

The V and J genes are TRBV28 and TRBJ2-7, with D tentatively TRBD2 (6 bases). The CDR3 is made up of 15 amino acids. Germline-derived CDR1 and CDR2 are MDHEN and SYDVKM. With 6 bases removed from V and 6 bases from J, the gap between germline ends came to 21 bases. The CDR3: CASRRNLGRSTEQYF. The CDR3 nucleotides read TGTGCCAGCAGACGGAATCTAGGGAGGTCGACCGAGCAGTACTTC.

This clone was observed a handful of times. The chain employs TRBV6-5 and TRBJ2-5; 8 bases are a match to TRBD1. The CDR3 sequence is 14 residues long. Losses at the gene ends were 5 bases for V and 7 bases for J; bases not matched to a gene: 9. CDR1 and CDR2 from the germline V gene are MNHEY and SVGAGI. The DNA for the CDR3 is TGTGCCAGCAGTCGCTCGGGACAGGTCGGGACCCAGTACTTC. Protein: CASSRSGQVGTQYF.

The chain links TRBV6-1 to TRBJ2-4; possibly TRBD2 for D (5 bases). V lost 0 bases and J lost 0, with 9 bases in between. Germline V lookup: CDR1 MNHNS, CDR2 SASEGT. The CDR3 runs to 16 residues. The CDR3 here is CASSEAGSIAKNIQYF. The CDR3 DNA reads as TGTGCCAGCAGTGAAGCGGGGAGTATAGCCAAAAACATTCAGTACTTC.

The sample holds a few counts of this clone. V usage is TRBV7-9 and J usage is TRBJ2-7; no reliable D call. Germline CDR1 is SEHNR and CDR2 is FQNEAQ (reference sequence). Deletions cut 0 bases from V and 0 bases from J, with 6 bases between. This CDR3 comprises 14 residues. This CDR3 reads CASSLAESSYEQYF. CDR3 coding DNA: TGTGCCAGCAGCTTAGCGGAGAGCTCCTACGAGCAGTACTTC.

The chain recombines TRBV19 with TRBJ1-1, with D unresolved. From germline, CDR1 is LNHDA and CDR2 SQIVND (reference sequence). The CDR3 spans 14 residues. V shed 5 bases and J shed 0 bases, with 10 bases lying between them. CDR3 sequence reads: CASSGREMNTEAFF. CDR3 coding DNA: TGTGCCAGTAGTGGCCGGGAAATGAACACTGAAGCTTTCTTT.

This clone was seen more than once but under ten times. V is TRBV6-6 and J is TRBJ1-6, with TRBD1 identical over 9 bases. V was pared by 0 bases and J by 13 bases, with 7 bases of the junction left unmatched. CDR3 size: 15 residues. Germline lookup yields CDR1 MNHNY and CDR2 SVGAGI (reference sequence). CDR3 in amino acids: CASSYSPGQGYPLHF. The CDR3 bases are TGTGCCAGCAGTTACTCGCCCGGACAGGGGTATCCCCTCCACTTT.

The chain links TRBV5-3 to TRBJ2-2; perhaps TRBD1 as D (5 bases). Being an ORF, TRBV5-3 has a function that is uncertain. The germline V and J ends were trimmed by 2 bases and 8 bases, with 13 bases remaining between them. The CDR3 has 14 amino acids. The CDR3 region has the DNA TGTGCCAGAAGCTTTACTCCAGGGTCAGGGGAGCTGTTTTTT. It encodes CARSFTPGSGELFF.

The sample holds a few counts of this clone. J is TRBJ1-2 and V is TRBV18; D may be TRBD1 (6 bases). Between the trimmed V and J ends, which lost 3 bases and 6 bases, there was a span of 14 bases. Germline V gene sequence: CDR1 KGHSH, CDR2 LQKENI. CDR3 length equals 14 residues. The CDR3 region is CASSPVQGGDGYTF. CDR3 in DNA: TGTGCCAGCTCACCCGTACAGGGCGGCGATGGCTACACCTTC. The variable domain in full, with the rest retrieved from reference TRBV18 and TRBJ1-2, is NAGVMQNPRHLVRRRGQEARLRCSPMKGHSHVYWYRQLPEEGLKFMVYLQKENIIDESGMPKERFSAEFPKEGPSILRIQQVVRGDSAAYFCASSPVQGGDGYTFGSGTRLTVV.

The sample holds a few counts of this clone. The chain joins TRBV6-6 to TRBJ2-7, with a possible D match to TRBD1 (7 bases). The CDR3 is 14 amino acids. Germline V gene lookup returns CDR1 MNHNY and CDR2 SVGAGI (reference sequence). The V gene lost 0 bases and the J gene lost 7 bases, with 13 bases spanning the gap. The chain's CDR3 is CASSYSGGQIEQYF. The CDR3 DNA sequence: TGTGCCAGCAGTTACTCGGGGGGACAGATTGAGCAGTACTTC.

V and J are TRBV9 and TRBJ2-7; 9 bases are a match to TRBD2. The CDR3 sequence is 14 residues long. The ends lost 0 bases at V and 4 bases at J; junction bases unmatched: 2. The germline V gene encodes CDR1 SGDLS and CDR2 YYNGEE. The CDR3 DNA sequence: TGTGCCAGCAGCGTAGACCTAGCGGGGTACGAGCAGTACTTC. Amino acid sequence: CASSVDLAGYEQYF.